The entry below gives a single TCR beta chain sequence along with its context. These data belong to a study of CD8 T cells in Susac syndrome. The CDR3 consists of 15 residues. V lost 3 bases, J lost 0 bases, and 13 bases lay in between. CDR1 is SQVTM and CDR2 is ANQGSEA in the germline V gene. Random hexamers were used to reverse transcribe an amount of about 0.45 to 1 ug RNA. TCRdb processed the immunoSEQ multiplex PCR reads anew with MiXCR; each CDR3 protein has one entry. The sample records over 150,000 distinct CDR3 sequences, about 93% being singletons. This chain joins TRBV29-1 and TRBJ2-3, with D possibly being TRBD1 (7 bases). Input material: CD4+ T cells from PBMCs. This TCR was recovered from a human donor with multiple sclerosis. CDR3 sequence reads: CSVEKAGGSTDTQYF. CDR3 in DNA: TGCAGCGTTGAGAAGGCAGGGGGGAGCACAGATACGCAGTATTTT.